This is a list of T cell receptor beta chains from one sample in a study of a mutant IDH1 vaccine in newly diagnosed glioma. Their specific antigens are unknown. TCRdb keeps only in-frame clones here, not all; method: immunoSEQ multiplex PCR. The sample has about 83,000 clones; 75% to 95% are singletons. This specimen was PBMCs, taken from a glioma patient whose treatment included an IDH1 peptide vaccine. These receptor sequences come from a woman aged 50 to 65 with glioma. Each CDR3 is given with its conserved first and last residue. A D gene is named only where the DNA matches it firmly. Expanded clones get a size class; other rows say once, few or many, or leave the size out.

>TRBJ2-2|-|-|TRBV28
CASSRAVGTGELFF
TGTGCCAGCAGTCGGGCAGTTGGCACCGGGGAGCTGTTTTTT
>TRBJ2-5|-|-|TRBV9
CASSVEGRETQYF
TGTGCCAGCAGCGTAGAGGGGCGGGAGACCCAGTACTTC
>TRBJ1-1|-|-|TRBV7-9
CASTFSMNTEAFF
TGTGCCAGCACCTTCTCCATGAACACTGAAGCTTTCTTT
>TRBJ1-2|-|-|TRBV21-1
CASSKVEKVRLSYGYTF
TGTGCCAGCAGCAAAGTGGAGAAGGTCCGTTTGAGCTATGGCTACACCTTC
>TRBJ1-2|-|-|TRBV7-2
CASSLVPAAPYGYTF
TGTGCCAGCAGCTTAGTGCCGGCTGCCCCCTATGGCTACACCTTC
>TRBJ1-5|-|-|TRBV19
CASTSSGWNQPQHF
TGTGCCAGTACGTCTTCGGGATGGAATCAGCCCCAGCATTTT
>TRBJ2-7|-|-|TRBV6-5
CAISEGQGYEQYF
TGTGCCATCAGTGAGGGGCAGGGGTACGAGCAGTACTTC
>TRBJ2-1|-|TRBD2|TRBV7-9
CASSSAGGGSYNEQFF
TGTGCCAGCAGCTCGGCCGGCGGGGGGTCCTACAATGAGCAGTTCTTC
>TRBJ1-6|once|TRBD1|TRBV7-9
CASSLTGGGSPLHF
TGTGCCAGCAGCTTGACAGGGGGCGGGTCACCCCTCCACTTT
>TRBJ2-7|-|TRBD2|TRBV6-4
CASDPRLAGSSYEQYF
TGTGCCAGCGACCCCCGGCTAGCGGGATCGTCCTACGAGCAGTACTTC
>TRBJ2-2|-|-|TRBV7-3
CASSLRADKNTGELFF
TGTGCCAGCAGCTTAAGGGCCGACAAGAACACCGGGGAGCTGTTTTTT
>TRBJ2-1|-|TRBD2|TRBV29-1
CSVHLAPGGHEQFF
TGCAGCGTGCACCTAGCGCCGGGGGGTCATGAGCAGTTCTTC
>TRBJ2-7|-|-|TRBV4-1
CASSQDATAYEQYF
TGCGCCAGCAGCCAAGATGCTACAGCGTACGAGCAGTACTTC
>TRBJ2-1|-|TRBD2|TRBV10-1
CASSESGRNNEQFF
TGCGCCAGCAGTGAAAGCGGGAGAAACAATGAGCAGTTCTTC
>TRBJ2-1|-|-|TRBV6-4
CASSSELGGREQFF
TGTGCCAGCTCTTCTGAATTAGGAGGTCGGGAGCAGTTCTTC
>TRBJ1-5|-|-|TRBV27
CASRGRRGVDQPQHF
TGTGCCAGCAGGGGGCGTAGGGGAGTGGATCAGCCCCAGCATTTT
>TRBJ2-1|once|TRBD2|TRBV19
CASRRPQAGGPHEQFF
TGTGCCAGTAGGAGACCCCAAGCGGGAGGGCCCCATGAGCAGTTCTTC
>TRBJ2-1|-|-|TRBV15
CATSRDLAHNEQFF
TGTGCCACCAGCAGAGACCTGGCCCACAATGAGCAGTTCTTC
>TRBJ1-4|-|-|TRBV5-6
CASSLSVTTNEKLFF
TGTGCCAGCAGCTTGTCCGTTACAACTAATGAAAAACTGTTTTTT
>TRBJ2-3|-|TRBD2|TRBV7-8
CASSIGTSGTSTDTQYF
TGTGCCAGCAGCATCGGGACTAGCGGGACTAGCACAGATACGCAGTATTTT
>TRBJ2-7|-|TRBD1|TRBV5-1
CASTPGQGYEQYF
TGCGCCAGCACACCGGGACAGGGGTACGAGCAGTACTTC
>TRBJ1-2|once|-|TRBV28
CATQEDSSWGYTF
TGTGCCACCCAGGAGGACTCCAGTTGGGGCTACACCTTC
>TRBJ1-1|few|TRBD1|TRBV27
CASVGRTGRDTMNTEAFF
TGTGCCAGCGTGGGTCGGACAGGGAGGGATACCATGAACACTGAAGCTTTCTTT
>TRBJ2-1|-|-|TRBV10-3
CAISGVGNNEQFF
TGTGCCATCAGTGGGGTAGGGAACAATGAGCAGTTCTTC
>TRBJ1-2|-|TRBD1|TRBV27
CASTGQGVYGYTF
TGTGCCAGCACGGGACAGGGGGTCTATGGCTACACCTTC
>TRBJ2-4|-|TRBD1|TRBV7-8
CASSLVGQGVGNIQYF
TGTGCCAGCAGCTTAGTGGGACAGGGTGTTGGAAACATTCAGTACTTC